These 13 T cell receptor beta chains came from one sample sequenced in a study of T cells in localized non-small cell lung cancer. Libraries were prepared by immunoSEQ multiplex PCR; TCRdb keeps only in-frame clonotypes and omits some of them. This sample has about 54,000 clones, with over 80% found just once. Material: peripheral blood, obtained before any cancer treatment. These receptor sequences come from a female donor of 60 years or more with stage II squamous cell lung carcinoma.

Here the CDR3 reads CASSLGATNEKLFF. The CDR3 DNA follows: TGTGCCAGCAGCCTGGGGGCAACTAATGAAAAACTGTTTTTT. This chain links TRBV5-6 with TRBJ1-4, with D possibly matching TRBD1 (5 bases). Germline V gene sequence: CDR1 SGHDT, CDR2 YYEEEE. This CDR3 is built from 14 residues. V lost 4 bases to trimming and J lost 0 bases, with 7 bases between them. The entire variable domain, with the rest obtained from reference TRBV5-6 and TRBJ1-4, is as follows: DAGVTQSPTHLIKTRGQQVTLRCSPKSGHDTVSWYQQALGQGPQFIFQYYEEEERQRGNFPDRFSGHQFPNYSSELNVNALLLGDSALYLCASSLGATNEKLFFGSGTQLSVL.

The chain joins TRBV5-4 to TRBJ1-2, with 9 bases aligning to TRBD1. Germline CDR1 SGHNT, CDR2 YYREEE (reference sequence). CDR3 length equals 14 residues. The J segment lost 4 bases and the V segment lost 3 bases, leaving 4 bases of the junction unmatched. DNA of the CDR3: TGTGCCAGCAGCTCGGGGGACAGGGTCTATGGCTACACCTTC. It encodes CASSSGDRVYGYTF.

The DNA of the CDR3 is TGCAGCGTTGACCAGGCCTCAGGGGGAAACACCATATATTTT. This sequence encodes CSVDQASGGNTIYF. This chain uses TRBV29-1 with TRBJ1-3; a possible D gene is TRBD1 (5 bases). V was pared by 3 bases and J by 4 bases, with 13 bases between. There are 14 residues in the CDR3. Germline V gene sequence: CDR1 SQVTM, CDR2 ANQGSEA.

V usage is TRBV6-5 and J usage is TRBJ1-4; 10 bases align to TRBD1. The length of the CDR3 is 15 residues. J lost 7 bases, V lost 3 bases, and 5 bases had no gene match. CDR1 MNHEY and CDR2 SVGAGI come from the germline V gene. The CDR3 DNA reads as TGTGCCAGCAGTTATTCAAGGACAGGGGGTGAAAAACTGTTTTTT. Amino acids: CASSYSRTGGEKLFF.

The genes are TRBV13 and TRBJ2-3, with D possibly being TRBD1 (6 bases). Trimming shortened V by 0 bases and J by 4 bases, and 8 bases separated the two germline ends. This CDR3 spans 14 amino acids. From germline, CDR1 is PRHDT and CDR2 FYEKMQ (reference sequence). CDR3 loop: CASSLGQGADTQYF. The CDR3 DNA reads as TGTGCCAGCAGCTTAGGACAGGGAGCAGATACGCAGTATTTT. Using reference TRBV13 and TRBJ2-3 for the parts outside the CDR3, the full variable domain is AAGVIQSPRHLIKEKRETATLKCYPIPRHDTVYWYQQGPGQDPQFLISFYEKMQSDKGSIPDRFSAQQFSDYHSELNMSSLELGDSALYFCASSLGQGADTQYFGPGTRLTVL.

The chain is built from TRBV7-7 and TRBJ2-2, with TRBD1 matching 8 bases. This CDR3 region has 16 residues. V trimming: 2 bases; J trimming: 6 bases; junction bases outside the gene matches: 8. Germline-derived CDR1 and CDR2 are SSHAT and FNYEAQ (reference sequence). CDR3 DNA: TGTGCCAGCAGCTTATCAGGGGGCGCAGGTGCCGGGGAGCTGTTTTTT. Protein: CASSLSGGAGAGELFF.

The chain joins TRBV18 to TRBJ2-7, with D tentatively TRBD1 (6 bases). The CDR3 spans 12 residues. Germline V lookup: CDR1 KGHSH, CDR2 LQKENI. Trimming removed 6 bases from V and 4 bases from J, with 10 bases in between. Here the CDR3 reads CASSTGTYEQYF. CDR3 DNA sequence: TGTGCCAGCTCCACAGGGACGTACGAGCAGTACTTC.

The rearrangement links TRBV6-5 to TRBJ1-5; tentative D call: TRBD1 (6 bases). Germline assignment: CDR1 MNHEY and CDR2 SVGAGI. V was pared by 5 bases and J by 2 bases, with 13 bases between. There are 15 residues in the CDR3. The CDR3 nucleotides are TGTGCCAGCAGTACACAGGGAAGGGGCAATCAGCCCCAGCATTTT. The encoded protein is CASSTQGRGNQPQHF.

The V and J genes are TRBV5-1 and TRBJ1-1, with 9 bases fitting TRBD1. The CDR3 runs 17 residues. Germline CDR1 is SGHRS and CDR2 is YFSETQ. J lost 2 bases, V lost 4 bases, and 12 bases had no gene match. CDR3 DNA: TGCGCCAGCAGCAAAACAGGGGGCGTCAGGGTAAACACTGAAGCTTTCTTT. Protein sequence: CASSKTGGVRVNTEAFF.

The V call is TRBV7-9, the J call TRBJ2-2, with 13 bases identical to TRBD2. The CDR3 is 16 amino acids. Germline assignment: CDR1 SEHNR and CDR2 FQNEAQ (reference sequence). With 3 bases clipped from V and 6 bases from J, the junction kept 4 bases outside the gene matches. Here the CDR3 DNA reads TGTGCCAGCAGCTTGACGGGACTAGCGGGGTCCGGGGAGCTGTTTTTT. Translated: CASSLTGLAGSGELFF.

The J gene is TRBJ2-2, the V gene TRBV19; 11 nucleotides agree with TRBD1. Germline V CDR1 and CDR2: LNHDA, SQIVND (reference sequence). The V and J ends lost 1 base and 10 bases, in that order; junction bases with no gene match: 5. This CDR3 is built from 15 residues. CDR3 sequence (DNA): TGTGCCAGTAGTATAGGGGGGACAGGGGGATTGGAGCTGTTTTTT. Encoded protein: CASSIGGTGGLELFF.

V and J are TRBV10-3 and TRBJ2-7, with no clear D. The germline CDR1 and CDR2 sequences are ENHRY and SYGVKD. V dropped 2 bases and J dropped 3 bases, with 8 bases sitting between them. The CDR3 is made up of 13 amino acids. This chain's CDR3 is CAISERADYEQYF. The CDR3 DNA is TGTGCCATCAGTGAGCGGGCAGACTACGAGCAGTACTTC.

CDR3 region: CASSFFGPLGYTEAFF. The CDR3 DNA is TGTGCCAGCAGCTTCTTTGGGCCCTTGGGCTATACTGAAGCTTTCTTT. The chain has TRBV5-6 and TRBJ1-1; D is undetermined. Germline CDR1 is SGHDT and CDR2 is YYEEEE. The V end lost 2 bases, the J end lost 5 bases, and 19 bases lay between the germline ends. This CDR3 has 16 amino acids.